This T cell receptor (beta chain) stems from a study of blood T cell repertoires in COVID-19. Whole-study context: Acute and convalescent COVID-19 specimens originated in the United States, Italy and Spain. PBMCs, B-cell-depleted T cells, or T cells provided the cDNA or gDNA that made up the material.

The CDR3 runs 14 residues. The V segment lost 0 bases and the J segment 14 bases; nucleotides outside the gene matches: 12. Germline CDR1 and CDR2: SGHAT and FQNNGV. Original data processing: Reference gene primer amplification gave estimated nucleated cell counts. Assay: immunoSEQ multiplex PCR; the TCRdb copy retains only in-frame clones and omits some. That table is the source of V, J and clone size, and D and trimming were worked out from the DNA. Found here are around 270,000 clones, around nine tenths of them singletons; the top ten hold about 4.6%. This chain uses TRBV11-2 with TRBJ1-2, with 7 bases identical to TRBD1. The receptor was isolated from a man aged 35 to 55 with acute or convalescent COVID-19. Sequencing was done on a sample of peripheral blood. CDR3 amino acids: CASSLDGTTGPGTF. CDR3 bases: TGTGCCAGCAGCTTAGATGGCACGACAGGGCCCGGGACCTTC.